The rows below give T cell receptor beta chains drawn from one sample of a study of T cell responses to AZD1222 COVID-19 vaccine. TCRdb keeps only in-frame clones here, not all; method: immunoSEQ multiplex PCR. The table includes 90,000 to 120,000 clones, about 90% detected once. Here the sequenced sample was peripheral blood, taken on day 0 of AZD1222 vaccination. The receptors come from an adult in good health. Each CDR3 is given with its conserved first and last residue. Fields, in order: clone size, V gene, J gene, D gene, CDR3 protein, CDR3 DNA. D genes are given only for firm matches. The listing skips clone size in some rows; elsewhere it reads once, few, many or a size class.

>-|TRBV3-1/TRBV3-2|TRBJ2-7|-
CASSQVGSSYEQYF
TGTGCCAGCAGCCAAGTCGGGAGCTCCTACGAGCAGTACTTC
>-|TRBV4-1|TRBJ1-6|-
CASSQLGPLMNSPLHF
TGCGCCAGCAGCCAACTGGGACCCTTAATGAATTCACCCCTCCACTTT
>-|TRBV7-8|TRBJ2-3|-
CASSWGSTASTDTQYF
TGTGCCAGCAGCTGGGGTTCGACTGCCAGCACAGATACGCAGTATTTT
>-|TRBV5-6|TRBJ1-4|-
CASSLGHFNEKLFF
TGTGCCAGCAGCTTGGGTCACTTTAATGAAAAACTGTTTTTT
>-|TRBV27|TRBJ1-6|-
CASSYDRRGNSPLHF
TGTGCCAGCAGTTACGACCGGCGGGGGAATTCACCCCTCCACTTT
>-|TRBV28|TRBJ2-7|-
CASSSNYEQYF
TGTGCCAGCAGTTCAAACTACGAGCAGTACTTC
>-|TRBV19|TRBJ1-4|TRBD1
CASSPPGTGDEKLFF
TGTGCCAGTAGTCCCCCCGGGACAGGAGATGAAAAACTGTTTTTT
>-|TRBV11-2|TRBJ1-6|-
CASSLGRNSPLHF
TGTGCCAGCAGCTTAGGGAGGAATTCACCCCTCCACTTT
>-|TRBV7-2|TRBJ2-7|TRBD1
CASSSGTGGFYEQYF
TGTGCCAGCAGCTCCGGGACAGGGGGTTTTTACGAGCAGTACTTC
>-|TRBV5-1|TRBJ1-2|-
CASSVDGANYGYTF
TGCGCCAGCAGCGTGGACGGAGCTAACTATGGCTACACCTTC
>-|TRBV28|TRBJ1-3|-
CASTPAPGASGNTIYF
TGTGCCAGCACCCCCGCCCCAGGAGCCTCTGGAAACACCATATATTTT
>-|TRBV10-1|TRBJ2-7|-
CATLYEQYF
TGCGCCACCCTCTACGAGCAGTACTTC
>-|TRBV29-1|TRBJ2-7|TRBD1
CSVGGTGGPYEQYF
TGCAGCGTTGGGGGGACAGGGGGACCCTACGAGCAGTACTTC
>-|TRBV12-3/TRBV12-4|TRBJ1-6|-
CASSLWGNSPLHF
TGTGCCAGCAGTTTATGGGGTAATTCACCCCTCCACTTT
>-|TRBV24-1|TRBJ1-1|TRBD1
CATSDSRTGVTEAFF
TGTGCCACCAGTGATTCCCGGACAGGGGTGACTGAAGCTTTCTTT
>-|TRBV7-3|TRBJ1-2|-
CASSEGPGFGYTF
TGTGCCAGCAGCGAAGGTCCAGGGTTTGGCTACACCTTC
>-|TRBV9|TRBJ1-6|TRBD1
CASSTQTGGSPLHF
TGTGCCAGCAGCACTCAGACAGGGGGATCACCCCTCCACTTT
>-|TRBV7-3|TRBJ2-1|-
CASSLGKIYNEQFF
TGTGCCAGCAGCTTAGGCAAAATCTACAATGAGCAGTTCTTC
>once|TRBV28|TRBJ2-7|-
CASSPTDPTPSYEQYF
TGTGCCAGCAGTCCAACGGACCCGACCCCCTCCTACGAGCAGTACTTC
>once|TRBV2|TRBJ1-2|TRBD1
CASSDDRVGYGYTF
TGTGCCAGCAGCGATGACAGGGTGGGGTATGGCTACACCTTC
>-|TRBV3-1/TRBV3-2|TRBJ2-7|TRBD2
CASSLLNPGTSGRALYEQYF
TGTGCCAGCAGCCTCCTTAACCCCGGGACTAGCGGGCGAGCCCTTTACGAGCAGTACTTC
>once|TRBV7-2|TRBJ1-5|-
CASSAQQGAFGNQPQHF
TGTGCCAGCAGCGCCCAACAGGGAGCGTTTGGCAATCAGCCCCAGCATTTT
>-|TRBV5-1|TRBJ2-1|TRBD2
CASSPERERDEQFF
TGCGCCAGCAGCCCTGAGCGGGAGAGGGATGAGCAGTTCTTC
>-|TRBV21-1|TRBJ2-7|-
CASSKLRQGPWGSYEQYF
TGTGCCAGCAGCAAACTCAGACAGGGGCCGTGGGGCTCCTACGAGCAGTACTTC
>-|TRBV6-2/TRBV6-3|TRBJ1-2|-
CASSYGRDSNYGYTF
TGTGCCAGCAGTTACGGCAGGGACTCTAACTATGGCTACACCTTC
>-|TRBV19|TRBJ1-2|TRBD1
CASRAREGASYGYTF
TGTGCCAGTCGGGCCAGGGAGGGGGCGAGCTATGGCTACACCTTC
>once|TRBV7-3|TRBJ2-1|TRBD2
CASSAYSGSRYNEQFF
TGTGCCAGCAGCGCCTATAGCGGGAGTCGATACAATGAGCAGTTCTTC
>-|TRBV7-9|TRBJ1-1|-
CASSPGLSGTEAFF
TGTGCCAGCAGCCCAGGGCTTTCGGGCACTGAAGCTTTCTTT
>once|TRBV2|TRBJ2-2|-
CASSGRRELFF
TGTGCCAGCAGTGGAAGGAGGGAGCTGTTTTTT
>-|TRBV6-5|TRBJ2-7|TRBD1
CASREEQGTYEQYF
TGTGCCAGCAGAGAGGAACAGGGGACCTACGAGCAGTACTTC
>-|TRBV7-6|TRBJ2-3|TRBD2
CASSVRLAGSDTQYF
TGTGCCAGCAGCGTACGACTAGCGGGCTCAGATACGCAGTATTTT
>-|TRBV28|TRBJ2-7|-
CASKQGPYEQYF
TGTGCCAGCAAACAGGGCCCCTACGAGCAGTACTTC
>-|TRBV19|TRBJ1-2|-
CASSRTQQGSYGYTF
TGTGCCAGTAGTAGGACCCAACAGGGAAGCTATGGCTACACCTTC
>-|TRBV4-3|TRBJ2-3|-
CASSQAGGPLDTQYF
TGCGCCAGCAGCCAAGCGGGTGGGCCGTTGGATACGCAGTATTTT
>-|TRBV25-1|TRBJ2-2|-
CASSELRWTGELFF
TGTGCCAGCAGTGAATTAAGATGGACCGGGGAGCTGTTTTTT
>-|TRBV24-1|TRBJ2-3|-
CATSEAALSDTQYF
TGTGCCACCAGTGAGGCGGCTTTATCAGATACGCAGTATTTT
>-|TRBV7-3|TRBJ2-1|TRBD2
CASSLIVASGSSYNEQFF
TGTGCCAGCAGCTTAATAGTGGCTAGCGGGAGCTCCTACAATGAGCAGTTCTTC
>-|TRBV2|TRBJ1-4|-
CASSPGGARTGKTLFF
TGTGCCAGCAGCCCCGGTGGCGCCAGGACGGGGAAAACTTTGTTTTTT
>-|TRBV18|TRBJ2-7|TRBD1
CASSPSFGTGNYEQYF
TGTGCCAGCTCACCATCTTTTGGGACAGGGAACTACGAGCAGTACTTC
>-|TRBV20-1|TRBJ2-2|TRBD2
CSASQAGVTGELFF
TGCAGTGCTAGTCAGGCGGGGGTCACCGGGGAGCTGTTTTTT
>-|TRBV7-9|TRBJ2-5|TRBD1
CASSRDRGNQETQYF
TGTGCCAGCAGCCGGGACAGGGGAAACCAAGAGACCCAGTACTTC
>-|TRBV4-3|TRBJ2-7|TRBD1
CASSHERQGSYEQYF
TGCGCCAGCAGCCATGAGAGACAGGGGTCCTACGAGCAGTACTTC
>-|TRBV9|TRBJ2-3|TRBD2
CASSARPGGGTDTQYF
TGTGCCAGCAGCGCACGTCCGGGGGGAGGGACAGATACGCAGTATTTT
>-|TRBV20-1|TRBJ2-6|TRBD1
CSASPLGTGSGANVLTF
TGCAGTGCTAGTCCCCTCGGGACAGGGTCCGGGGCCAACGTCCTGACTTTC
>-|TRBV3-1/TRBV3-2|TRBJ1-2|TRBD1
CASSPGQGKYGYTF
TGTGCCAGCAGCCCGGGACAGGGAAAATATGGCTACACCTTC
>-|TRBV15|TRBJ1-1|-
CATSRQGTEAFF
TGTGCCACCAGCAGACAGGGGACTGAAGCTTTCTTT
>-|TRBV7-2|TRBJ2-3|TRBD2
CASSPRTSSTQYF
TGTGCCAGCAGCCCCCGGACTAGTTCTACGCAGTATTTT
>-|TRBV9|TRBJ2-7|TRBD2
CASSPEGLAGGLEQYF
TGTGCCAGCAGCCCGGAAGGACTAGCGGGAGGCCTCGAGCAGTACTTC
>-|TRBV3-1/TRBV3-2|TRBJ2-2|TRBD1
CASSQVSRGGELFF
TGTGCCAGCAGCCAAGTCTCCAGGGGGGGGGAGCTGTTTTTT
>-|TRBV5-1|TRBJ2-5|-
CASSFSQRFQETQYF
TGCGCCAGCAGCTTTTCTCAGCGATTCCAAGAGACCCAGTACTTC
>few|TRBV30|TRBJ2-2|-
CAWKASGLYTGELFF
TGTGCCTGGAAGGCCAGCGGATTATACACCGGGGAGCTGTTTTTT
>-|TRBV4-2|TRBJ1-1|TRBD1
CASSQDLFPGQGTEAFF
TGTGCCAGCAGCCAAGATCTGTTTCCGGGACAGGGCACTGAAGCTTTCTTT
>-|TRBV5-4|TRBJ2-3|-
CASSLGGHWAGAGDTQYF
TGTGCCAGCAGCTTGGGAGGTCATTGGGCAGGGGCTGGGGATACGCAGTATTTT